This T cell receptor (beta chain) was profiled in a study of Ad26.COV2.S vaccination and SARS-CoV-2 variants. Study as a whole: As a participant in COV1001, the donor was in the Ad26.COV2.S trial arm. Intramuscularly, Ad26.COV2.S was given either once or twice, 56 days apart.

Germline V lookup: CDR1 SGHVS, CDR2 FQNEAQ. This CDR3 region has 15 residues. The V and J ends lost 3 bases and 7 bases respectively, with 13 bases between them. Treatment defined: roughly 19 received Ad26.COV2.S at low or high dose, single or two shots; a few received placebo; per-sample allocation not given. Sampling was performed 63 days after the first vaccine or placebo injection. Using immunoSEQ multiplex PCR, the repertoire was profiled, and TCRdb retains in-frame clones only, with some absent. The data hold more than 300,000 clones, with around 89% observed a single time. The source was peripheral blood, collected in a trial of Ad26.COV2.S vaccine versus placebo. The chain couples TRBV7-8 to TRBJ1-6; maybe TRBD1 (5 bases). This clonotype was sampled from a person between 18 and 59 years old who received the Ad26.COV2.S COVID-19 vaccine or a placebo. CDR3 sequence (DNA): TGTGCCAGCAGCTTGGCCGGGACCGGGAATTCACCCCTCCACTTT. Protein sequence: CASSLAGTGNSPLHF.